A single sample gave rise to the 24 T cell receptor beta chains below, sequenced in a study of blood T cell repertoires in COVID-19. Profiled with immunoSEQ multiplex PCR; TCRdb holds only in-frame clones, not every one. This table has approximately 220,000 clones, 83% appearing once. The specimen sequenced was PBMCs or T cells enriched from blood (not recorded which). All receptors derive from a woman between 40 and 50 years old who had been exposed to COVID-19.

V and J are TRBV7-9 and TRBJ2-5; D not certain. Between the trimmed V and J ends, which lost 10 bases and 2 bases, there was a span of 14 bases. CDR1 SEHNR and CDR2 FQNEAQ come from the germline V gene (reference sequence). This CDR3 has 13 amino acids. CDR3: CATQRVLQETQYF. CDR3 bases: TGTGCCACCCAACGAGTGTTACAAGAGACCCAGTACTTC.

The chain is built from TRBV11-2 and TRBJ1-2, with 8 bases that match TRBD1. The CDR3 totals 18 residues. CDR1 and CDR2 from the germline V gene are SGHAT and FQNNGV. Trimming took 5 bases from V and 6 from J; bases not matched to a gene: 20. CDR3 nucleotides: TGTGCCAGCAGCGCCGTCCAGGGGGCAGATAAATGGGAGCATGGCTACACCTTC. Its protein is CASSAVQGADKWEHGYTF.

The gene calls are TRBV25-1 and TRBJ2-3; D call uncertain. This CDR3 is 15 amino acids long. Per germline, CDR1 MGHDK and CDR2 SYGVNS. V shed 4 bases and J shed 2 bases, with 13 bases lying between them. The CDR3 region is CASSAGGRNTDTQYF. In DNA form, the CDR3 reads TGTGCCAGCAGTGCAGGTGGCAGGAACACAGATACGCAGTATTTT.

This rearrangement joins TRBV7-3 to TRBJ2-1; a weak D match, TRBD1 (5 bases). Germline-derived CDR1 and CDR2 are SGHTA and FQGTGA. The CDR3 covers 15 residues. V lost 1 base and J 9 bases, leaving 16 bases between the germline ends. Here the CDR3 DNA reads TGTGCCAGCAGCTTAATCGACAGTCTACAAGGTGAGCAGTTCTTC. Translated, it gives CASSLIDSLQGEQFF.

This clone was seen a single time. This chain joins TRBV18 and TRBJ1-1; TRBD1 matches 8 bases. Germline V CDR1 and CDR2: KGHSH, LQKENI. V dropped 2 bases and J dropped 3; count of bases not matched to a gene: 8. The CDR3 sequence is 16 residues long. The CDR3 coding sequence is TGTGCCAGCTCACCATTTGACAGGGGCAGGGACACTGAAGCTTTCTTT. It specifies CASSPFDRGRDTEAFF.

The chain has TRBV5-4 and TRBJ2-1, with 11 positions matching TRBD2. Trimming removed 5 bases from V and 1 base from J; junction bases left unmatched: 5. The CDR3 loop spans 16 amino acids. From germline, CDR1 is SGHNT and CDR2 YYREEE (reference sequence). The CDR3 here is CASSHSGGASYNEQFF. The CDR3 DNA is TGTGCCAGCAGTCATAGCGGGGGGGCGTCCTACAATGAGCAGTTCTTC.

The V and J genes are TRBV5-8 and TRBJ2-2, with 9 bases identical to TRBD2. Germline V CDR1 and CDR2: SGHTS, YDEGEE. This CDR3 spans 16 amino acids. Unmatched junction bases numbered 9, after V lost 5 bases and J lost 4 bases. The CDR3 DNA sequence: TGTGCCAGCAGTCGTCGAGCGGGGGGCCCCACCGGGGAGCTGTTTTTT. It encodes CASSRRAGGPTGELFF.

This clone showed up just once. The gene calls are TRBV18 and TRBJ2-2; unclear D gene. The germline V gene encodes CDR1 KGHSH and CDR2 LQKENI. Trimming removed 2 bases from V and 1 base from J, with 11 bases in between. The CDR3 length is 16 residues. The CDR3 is CASSPYRSKNTGELFF. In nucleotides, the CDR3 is TGTGCCAGCTCACCATACAGATCGAAGAACACCGGGGAGCTGTTTTTT.

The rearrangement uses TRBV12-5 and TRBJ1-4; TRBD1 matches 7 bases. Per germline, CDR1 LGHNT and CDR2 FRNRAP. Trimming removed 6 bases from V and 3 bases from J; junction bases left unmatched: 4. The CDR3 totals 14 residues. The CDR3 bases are TGTGCTAGTGGGACAGGGCCCCCTAATGAAAAACTGTTTTTT. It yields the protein CASGTGPPNEKLFF.

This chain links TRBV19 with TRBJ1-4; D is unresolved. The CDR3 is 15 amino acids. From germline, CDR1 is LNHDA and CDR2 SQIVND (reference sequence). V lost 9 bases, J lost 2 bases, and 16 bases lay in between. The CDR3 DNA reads TGTGCCAGCATTCCCTTTGCGGGTACTAATGAAAAACTGTTTTTT. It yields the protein CASIPFAGTNEKLFF. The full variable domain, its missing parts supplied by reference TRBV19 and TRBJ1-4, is DGGITQSPKYLFRKEGQNVTLSCEQNLNHDAMYWYRQDPGQGLRLIYYSQIVNDFQKGDIAEGYSVSREKKESFPLTVTSAQKNPTAFYLCASIPFAGTNEKLFFGSGTQLSVL.

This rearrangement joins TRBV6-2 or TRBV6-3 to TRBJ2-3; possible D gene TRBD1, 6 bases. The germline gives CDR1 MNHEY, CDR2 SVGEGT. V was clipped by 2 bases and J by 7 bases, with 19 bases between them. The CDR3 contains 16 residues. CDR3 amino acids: CASSYPDRTSTYTQYF. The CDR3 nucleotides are TGTGCCAGCAGTTACCCCGACAGGACGTCCACTTATACGCAGTATTTT.

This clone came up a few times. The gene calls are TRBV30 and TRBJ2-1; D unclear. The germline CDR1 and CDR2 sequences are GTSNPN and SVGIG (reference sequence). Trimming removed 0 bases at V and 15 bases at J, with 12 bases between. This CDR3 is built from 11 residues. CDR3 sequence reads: CAWSVYEDWFF. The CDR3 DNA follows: TGTGCCTGGAGTGTTTACGAGGATTGGTTCTTC.

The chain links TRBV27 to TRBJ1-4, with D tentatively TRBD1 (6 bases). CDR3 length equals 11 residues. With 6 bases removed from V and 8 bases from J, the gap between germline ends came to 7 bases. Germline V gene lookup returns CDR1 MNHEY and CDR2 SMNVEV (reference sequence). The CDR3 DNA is TGTGCCAGCAGGGGACAAGAAAAACTGTTTTTT. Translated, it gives CASRGQEKLFF.

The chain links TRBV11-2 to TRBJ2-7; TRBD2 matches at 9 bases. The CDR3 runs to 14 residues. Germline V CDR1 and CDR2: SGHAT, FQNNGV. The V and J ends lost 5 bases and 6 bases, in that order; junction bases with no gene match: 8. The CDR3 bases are TGTGCCAGCAGCCAGTTAGCGGGGGTTGGCGAGCAGTACTTC. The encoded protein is CASSQLAGVGEQYF. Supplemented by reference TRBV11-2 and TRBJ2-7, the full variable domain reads EAGVAQSPRYKIIEKRQSVAFWCNPISGHATLYWYQQILGQGPKLLIQFQNNGVVDDSQLPKDRFSAERLKGVDSTLKIQPAKLEDSAVYLCASSQLAGVGEQYFGPGTRLTVT.

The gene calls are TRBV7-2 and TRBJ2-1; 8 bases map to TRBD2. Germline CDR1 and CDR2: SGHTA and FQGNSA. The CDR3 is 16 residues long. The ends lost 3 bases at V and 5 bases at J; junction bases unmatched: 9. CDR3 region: CASSFLFGRGDNEQFF. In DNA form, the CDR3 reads TGTGCCAGCAGCTTCCTGTTTGGGCGGGGGGACAATGAGCAGTTCTTC.

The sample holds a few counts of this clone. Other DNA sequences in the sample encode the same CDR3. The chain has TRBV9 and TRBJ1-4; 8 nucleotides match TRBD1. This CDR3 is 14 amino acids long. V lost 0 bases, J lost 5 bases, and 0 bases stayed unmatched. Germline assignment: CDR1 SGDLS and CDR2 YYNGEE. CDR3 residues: CASSVGQGNEKLFF. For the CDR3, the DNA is TGTGCCAGCAGCGTAGGACAGGGGAATGAAAAACTGTTTTTT.

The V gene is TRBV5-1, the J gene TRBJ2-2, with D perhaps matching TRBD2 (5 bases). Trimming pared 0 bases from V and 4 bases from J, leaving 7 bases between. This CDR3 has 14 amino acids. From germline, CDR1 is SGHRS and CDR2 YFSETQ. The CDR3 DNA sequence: TGCGCCAGCAGCTTGGGCGGGCCCACCGGGGAGCTGTTTTTT. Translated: CASSLGGPTGELFF. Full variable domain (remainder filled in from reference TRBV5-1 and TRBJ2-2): KAGVTQTPRYLIKTRGQQVTLSCSPISGHRSVSWYQQTPGQGLQFLFEYFSETQRNKGNFPGRFSGRQFSNSRSEMNVSTLELGDSALYLCASSLGGPTGELFFGEGSRLTVL.

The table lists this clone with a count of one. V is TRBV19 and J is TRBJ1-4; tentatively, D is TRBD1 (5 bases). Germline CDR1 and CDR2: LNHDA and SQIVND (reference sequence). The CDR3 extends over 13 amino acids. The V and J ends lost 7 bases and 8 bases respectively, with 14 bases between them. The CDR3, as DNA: TGTGCCAGTACTCTTGGGGGAGGCGAAAAACTGTTTTTT. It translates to CASTLGGGEKLFF. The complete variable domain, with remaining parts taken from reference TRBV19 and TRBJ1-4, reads DGGITQSPKYLFRKEGQNVTLSCEQNLNHDAMYWYRQDPGQGLRLIYYSQIVNDFQKGDIAEGYSVSREKKESFPLTVTSAQKNPTAFYLCASTLGGGEKLFFGSGTQLSVL.

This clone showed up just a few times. As DNA, the CDR3 is TGTGCCAGCAGCTTAATGGGGAGCCCTAGCGAAGATGAGCAGTTCTTC. It codes for CASSLMGSPSEDEQFF. V gene TRBV7-3 combines with J gene TRBJ2-1; tentatively, D is TRBD2 (6 bases). The CDR3 is 16 residues long. Germline loops: CDR1 SGHTA, CDR2 FQGTGA. The V end was cut by 1 base, the J end by 8 bases, with 18 bases between.

DNA for the CDR3: TGTGCCAGCAGCTTAAGCCCGGAGACCCAGTACTTC. Translated: CASSLSPETQYF. The V gene is TRBV7-2, the J gene TRBJ2-5; D is unclear. V was pared by 2 bases and J by 5 bases, with 6 bases between. Germline CDR1 is SGHTA and CDR2 is FQGNSA. The CDR3 loop spans 12 amino acids.

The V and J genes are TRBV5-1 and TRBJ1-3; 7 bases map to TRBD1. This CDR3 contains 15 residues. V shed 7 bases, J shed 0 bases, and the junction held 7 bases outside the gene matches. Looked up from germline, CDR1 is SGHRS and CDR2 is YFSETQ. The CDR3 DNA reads TGCGCCAGCGGGCAGGGGGTCGGCTCTGGAAACACCATATATTTT. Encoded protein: CASGQGVGSGNTIYF.

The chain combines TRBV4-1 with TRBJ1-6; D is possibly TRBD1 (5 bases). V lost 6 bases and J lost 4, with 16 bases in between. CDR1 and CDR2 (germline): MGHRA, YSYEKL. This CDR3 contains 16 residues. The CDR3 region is CASSPNLAGYNSPLHF. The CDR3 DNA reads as TGCGCCAGCAGTCCAAATCTGGCAGGGTATAATTCACCCCTCCACTTT.

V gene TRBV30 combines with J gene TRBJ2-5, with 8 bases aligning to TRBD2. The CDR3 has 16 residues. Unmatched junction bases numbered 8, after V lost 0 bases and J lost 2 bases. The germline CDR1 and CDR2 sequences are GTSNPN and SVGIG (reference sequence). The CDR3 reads CAWSVAAGGPQETQYF. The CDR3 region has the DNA TGTGCCTGGAGTGTTGCCGCGGGGGGACCGCAAGAGACCCAGTACTTC.

The CDR3 here is CASSVGTPSYNEQFF. The CDR3 DNA follows: TGTGCCAGCAGCGTCGGGACACCCTCCTACAATGAGCAGTTCTTC. This chain uses TRBV7-9 with TRBJ2-1; perhaps TRBD1 as D (6 bases). V was pared by 5 bases and J by 0 bases, with 11 bases between. Germline CDR1 is SEHNR and CDR2 is FQNEAQ (reference sequence). This CDR3 is built from 15 residues.